A single sample is the source of the 6 T cell receptor beta chains below, sequenced in a study of lymphopenia after photon versus proton radiotherapy. The protocol was immunoSEQ multiplex PCR, while the TCRdb copy is restricted to in-frame clones and leaves out a portion. Among approximately 150,000 clones listed, approximately 86% were seen once. This specimen consisted of peripheral blood, obtained from a patient treated with photon-based radiotherapy. Receptor source: a man over 45 with gastric cancer.

The chain is built from TRBV18 and TRBJ1-2; tentatively, D is TRBD1 (5 bases). The ends were cut back, 0 bases at V and 3 bases at J, with 11 bases in the middle. Germline V gives CDR1 KGHSH, CDR2 LQKENI. The CDR3 runs to 15 residues. As DNA, the CDR3 is TGTGCCAGCTCACCACCGAATGGGGCAGACTATGGCTACACCTTC. As protein: CASSPPNGADYGYTF.

The chain links TRBV9 to TRBJ2-1; tentatively, D is TRBD1 (5 bases). V shed 0 bases and J shed 2 bases, with 12 bases lying between them. CDR1 is SGDLS, CDR2 YYNGEE, per germline. CDR3 length equals 16 residues. For the CDR3, the DNA is TGTGCCAGCAGCGTAGATGCAGGGCTCCCCTACAATGAGCAGTTCTTC. It codes for CASSVDAGLPYNEQFF.

The CDR3 DNA reads as TGTGCCAGCAGAGCCCAGGGGGCTAAAAGTACTGAAGCTTTCTTT. It specifies CASRAQGAKSTEAFF. The chain is built from TRBV2 and TRBJ1-1; 8 nucleotides match TRBD1. V lost 6 bases, J lost 5 bases, and 11 bases stayed unmatched. The V gene's germline CDR1 is SNHLY and CDR2 FYNNEI. There are 15 residues in the CDR3.

This clone was seen just once. This chain joins TRBV19 and TRBJ1-2, with D perhaps matching TRBD1 (5 bases). Trimming pared 3 bases from V and 1 base from J, leaving 9 bases between. The length of the CDR3 is 14 residues. Germline V gene lookup returns CDR1 LNHDA and CDR2 SQIVND (reference sequence). The CDR3 bases are TGTGCCAGTAGTATGAGACAGCTTAACTATGGCTACACCTTC. It is translated as CASSMRQLNYGYTF. Together with reference TRBV19 and TRBJ1-2, the CDR3 gives the full variable domain: DGGITQSPKYLFRKEGQNVTLSCEQNLNHDAMYWYRQDPGQGLRLIYYSQIVNDFQKGDIAEGYSVSREKKESFPLTVTSAQKNPTAFYLCASSMRQLNYGYTFGSGTRLTVV.

This clone was seen a few times. The chain is built from TRBV7-2 and TRBJ1-2; 10 bases align to TRBD1. Germline loops: CDR1 SGHTA, CDR2 FQGNSA. This CDR3 region has 14 residues. V trimming: 3 bases; J trimming: 7 bases; junction bases outside the gene matches: 5. The CDR3 DNA follows: TGTGCCAGCAGCTTTGGACAGGGGGTTGGTGGCTACACCTTC. This sequence encodes CASSFGQGVGGYTF.

V gene TRBV7-2 combines with J gene TRBJ2-7, with 8 bases fitting TRBD2. This CDR3 has 15 residues. J lost 2 bases, V lost 5 bases, and 8 bases had no gene match. Per the germline V gene, CDR1 is SGHTA and CDR2 is FQGNSA. The CDR3 sequence: CASSPGLAVTYEQYF. Written as DNA, the CDR3 is TGTGCCAGCAGCCCCGGACTAGCTGTTACCTACGAGCAGTACTTC.